The 32 T cell receptor beta chains reported below all come from one sample, sequenced in a study of T cell responses to AZD1222 COVID-19 vaccine. Data came from immunoSEQ multiplex PCR; TCRdb stores just in-frame clones and leaves some out. The sample carries about 170,000 clones, roughly 85% recorded once. The source material was peripheral blood, sampled 28 days after the second AZD1222 dose. These receptors all stem from an adult who received the AZD1222 COVID-19 vaccine.

The rearrangement joins TRBV10-3 to TRBJ1-5, with 9 bases that match TRBD1. The J segment lost 5 bases and the V segment lost 10 bases, leaving 6 bases of the junction unmatched. The CDR3 is 13 residues long. CDR1 is ENHRY, CDR2 SYGVKD, per germline. The CDR3 loop is CATGTGKDQPQHF. CDR3 in DNA: TGTGCCACCGGGACAGGGAAGGATCAGCCCCAGCATTTT.

This clone was observed once. The rearrangement joins TRBV3-1 (or the pseudogene TRBV3-2) to TRBJ1-1; no clear D. The CDR3 length is 18 residues. Per germline, CDR1 LGHDT and CDR2 YNNKEL (reference sequence). Trimming stripped 4 bases from V and 4 bases from J, with 25 bases between. CDR3 loop: CASSRTSGGPFGGTEAFF. For the CDR3, the DNA is TGTGCCAGCAGCCGAACGTCGGGAGGGCCCTTTGGAGGCACTGAAGCTTTCTTT.

Note on this clone: The identical CDR3 is also encoded by other nucleotide sequences in the sample. J is TRBJ2-1 and V is TRBV7-2; D may correspond to TRBD1 or TRBD2 (6 bases each). V was cut by 5 bases and J by 0 bases, with 14 bases left in between. The CDR3 covers 16 residues. Germline V CDR1 and CDR2: SGHTA, FQGNSA. CDR3 in DNA: TGTGCCAGCAGCCCCGTCGGGGGCAACTCCTACAATGAGCAGTTCTTC. Amino acid sequence: CASSPVGGNSYNEQFF.

This clone has at least ten counts. V is TRBV5-6 and J is TRBJ1-1; no definite D call. The CDR3 runs 14 residues. Trimming removed 0 bases from V and 0 bases from J, with 6 bases in between. Germline V lookup: CDR1 SGHDT, CDR2 YYEEEE. This CDR3 reads CASSLAPLNTEAFF. The CDR3 nucleotides read TGTGCCAGCAGCTTGGCCCCACTGAACACTGAAGCTTTCTTT.

V usage is TRBV7-2 and J usage is TRBJ1-1, with D possibly being TRBD1 (6 bases). V was clipped by 5 bases and J by 5 bases, with 18 bases between them. The CDR3 loop spans 15 amino acids. Germline CDR1 SGHTA, CDR2 FQGNSA. CDR3 region: CASSLLQGGRTEAFF. The CDR3 DNA sequence: TGTGCCAGCAGCCTATTACAGGGTGGTAGGACTGAAGCTTTCTTT. Variable domain in full (rest from reference TRBV7-2 and TRBJ1-1): GAGVSQSPSNKVTEKGKDVELRCDPISGHTALYWYRQSLGQGLEFLIYFQGNSAPDKSGLPSDRFSAERTGGSVSTLTIQRTQQEDSAVYLCASSLLQGGRTEAFFGQGTRLTVV.

The rearrangement joins TRBV18 to TRBJ2-6, with TRBD1 matching 8 bases. V shed 2 bases, J shed 0 bases, and the junction held 6 bases outside the gene matches. CDR1 KGHSH and CDR2 LQKENI come from the germline V gene. This CDR3 has 18 residues. This CDR3 reads CASSPDRGPSSGANVLTF. The CDR3, as DNA: TGTGCCAGCTCACCAGACAGGGGTCCTTCCTCTGGGGCCAACGTCCTGACTTTC.

This chain uses TRBV4-1 with TRBJ2-7; possibly TRBD1 for D (6 bases). The CDR3 is made up of 17 amino acids. CDR1 is MGHRA and CDR2 is YSYEKL in the germline V gene. V was clipped by 0 bases and J by 2 bases, with 17 bases between them. CDR3 in amino acids: CASSQEPPGHGTYEQYF. CDR3 nucleotides: TGCGCCAGCAGCCAAGAACCTCCGGGACACGGAACCTACGAGCAGTACTTC.

The genes are TRBV4-2 and TRBJ2-7; D is unclear. This CDR3 has 14 residues. V dropped 0 bases and J dropped 2 bases, with 8 bases sitting between them. CDR1 is LGHNA and CDR2 is YNFKEQ in the germline V gene. Here the CDR3 DNA reads TGTGCCAGCAGCCAAGAGGGTAGGCCCTACGAGCAGTACTTC. Translation: CASSQEGRPYEQYF.

J is TRBJ1-5 and V is TRBV6-4; TRBD1 matches 8 bases. V lost 6 bases and J lost 1; bases outside the gene matches: 5. Germline values: CDR1 MRHNA, CDR2 SNTAGT. This CDR3 has 15 amino acids. CDR3 amino acids: CASSATGGSNQPQHF. The CDR3 DNA reads as TGTGCCAGCAGCGCTACAGGGGGGAGCAATCAGCCCCAGCATTTT.

This chain joins TRBV3-1 (or the pseudogene TRBV3-2) and TRBJ2-1; 8 bases are shared with TRBD1. Germline CDR1 reads LGHDT; CDR2 reads YNNKEL (reference sequence). Germline trimming cut 6 bases from V and 7 bases from J; bases unmatched to any gene: 11. The CDR3 covers 15 residues. CDR3 sequence reads: CASRYRSGQANEQFF. The CDR3 nucleotides read TGTGCCAGCAGGTACAGATCGGGACAGGCGAATGAGCAGTTCTTC.

This clone has only a few counts. The V and J genes are TRBV7-2 and TRBJ1-5, with no clear D. This CDR3 region has 15 residues. V lost 5 bases and J lost 0, with 11 bases in between. Germline CDR1 is SGHTA and CDR2 is FQGNSA. CDR3 nucleotide sequence: TGTGCCAGCAGCCTTACGGGGATTAGCAATCAGCCCCAGCATTTT. Translation gives CASSLTGISNQPQHF.

The chain is built from TRBV5-1 and TRBJ2-1; D unclear. The CDR3 is 11 amino acids. Trimming removed 1 base from V and 6 bases from J, with 2 bases in between. Germline lookup yields CDR1 SGHRS and CDR2 YFSETQ. CDR3 region: CASSLLNEQFF. The CDR3 DNA sequence: TGCGCCAGCAGCTTGCTCAATGAGCAGTTCTTC.

V and J are TRBV2 and TRBJ2-3, with D unresolved. CDR3 size: 11 residues. The germline V gene has CDR1 SNHLY and CDR2 FYNNEI. V dropped 11 bases and J dropped 5 bases, with 11 bases sitting between them. The CDR3 DNA reads as TGTGCCCCCCTGCGCCGAGATACGCAGTATTTT. Translation: CAPLRRDTQYF.

The chain recombines TRBV9 with TRBJ2-2; maybe TRBD1 (6 bases). The CDR3 runs 13 residues. Trimming stripped 6 bases from V and 6 bases from J, with 12 bases between. The germline V gene encodes CDR1 SGDLS and CDR2 YYNGEE. CDR3 protein: CASTKGGSGELFF. DNA of the CDR3: TGTGCCAGCACCAAAGGGGGATCCGGGGAGCTGTTTTTT.

This clone turned up a few times. The same CDR3 can be traced to other DNA sequences in this sample. This chain uses TRBV18 with TRBJ2-2; D perhaps matches TRBD2 (6 bases). The CDR3 covers 15 residues. Between the trimmed V and J ends, which lost 0 bases and 5 bases, there was a span of 10 bases. Per the germline V gene, CDR1 is KGHSH and CDR2 is LQKENI. CDR3 region: CASSPPGGRTGELFF. The CDR3 DNA sequence: TGTGCCAGCTCACCACCCGGGGGACGAACCGGGGAGCTGTTTTTT.

The table lists this clone with a few counts. V gene TRBV18 combines with J gene TRBJ1-2; 7 nucleotides match TRBD1. CDR3 size: 11 residues. V dropped 8 bases and J dropped 14; count of bases not matched to a gene: 11. The germline CDR1 and CDR2 sequences are KGHSH and LQKENI. This chain's CDR3 is CASAVDRVYTF. The CDR3 nucleotides are TGTGCCAGCGCCGTAGACAGGGTTTATACCTTC.

V usage is TRBV6-5 and J usage is TRBJ2-7; TRBD1 matches 7 bases. Germline values: CDR1 MNHEY, CDR2 SVGAGI. The V gene end was trimmed by 6 bases and the J gene end by 3 bases; junction bases not matched to a gene: 11. The CDR3 contains 15 residues. CDR3 sequence reads: CASSLNRGQGYEQYF. CDR3 DNA: TGTGCCAGCAGCCTGAACAGGGGACAAGGCTACGAGCAGTACTTC.

The J gene is TRBJ1-3, the V gene TRBV19; a weak D match, TRBD1 (6 bases). V was shortened by 5 bases and J by 2 bases, with 10 bases between the two germline ends. Per germline, CDR1 LNHDA and CDR2 SQIVND (reference sequence). The CDR3 sequence is 14 residues long. The CDR3 here is CASSFGTTGNTIYF. The CDR3 nucleotides read TGTGCCAGTAGTTTCGGGACAACTGGAAACACCATATATTTT. Combining the CDR3 with reference TRBV19 and TRBJ1-3 gives the whole variable domain DGGITQSPKYLFRKEGQNVTLSCEQNLNHDAMYWYRQDPGQGLRLIYYSQIVNDFQKGDIAEGYSVSREKKESFPLTVTSAQKNPTAFYLCASSFGTTGNTIYFGEGSWLTVV.

CDR3 amino acids: CASSLSEGPYEQYF. CDR3 DNA: TGTGCCAGCAGCTTATCCGAGGGACCTTACGAGCAGTACTTC. V is TRBV7-2 and J is TRBJ2-7; D is tentatively TRBD1 or TRBD2 (5 bases each). V was cut by 2 bases and J by 4 bases, with 12 bases left in between. This CDR3 contains 14 residues. Germline V gene lookup returns CDR1 SGHTA and CDR2 FQGNSA.

The CDR3 sequence: CASSNRLNSNQPQHF. The CDR3 nucleotides read TGTGCCAGCAGTAACCGATTAAATAGCAATCAGCCCCAGCATTTT. V is TRBV6-5 and J is TRBJ1-5; no definite D call. Trimming took off 5 bases at V and 0 bases at J, with 11 bases between the two ends. Per germline, CDR1 MNHEY and CDR2 SVGAGI. This CDR3 is built from 15 residues.

CDR3 sequence reads: CAAGWEQYF. The CDR3 DNA follows: TGTGCCGCGGGGTGGGAGCAGTACTTC. This chain uses TRBV9 with TRBJ2-7; a possible D gene is TRBD2 (6 bases). Germline assignment: CDR1 SGDLS and CDR2 YYNGEE. V was clipped by 10 bases and J by 7 bases, with 9 bases between them. The CDR3 has 9 residues.

The V gene is TRBV12-3 or TRBV12-4, the J gene TRBJ1-5; no firm D call. The V and J ends lost 3 bases and 7 bases respectively, with 7 bases between them. The CDR3 covers 12 residues. CDR3 sequence (DNA): TGTGCCAGCAGTTTTCAGGACCAGCCCCAGCATTTT. This gives the protein CASSFQDQPQHF.

This clone was observed a few times. The V and J genes are TRBV4-1 and TRBJ2-1; 10 bases agree with TRBD2. This CDR3 comprises 15 residues. Germline lookup yields CDR1 MGHRA and CDR2 YSYEKL. Losses at the gene ends were 0 bases for V and 13 bases for J; bases not matched to a gene: 9. CDR3 loop: CASSQDSAGGRGQFF. For the CDR3, the DNA is TGCGCCAGCAGCCAAGATTCAGCGGGGGGGCGAGGCCAGTTCTTC.

The J gene is TRBJ2-3, the V gene TRBV19; D is perhaps TRBD1 (6 bases). There are 15 residues in the CDR3. Trimming removed 6 bases at V and 5 bases at J, with 18 bases between. Germline CDR1 and CDR2: LNHDA and SQIVND (reference sequence). This CDR3 is CASRVGQGLGDTQYF. CDR3 DNA: TGTGCCAGTAGGGTCGGCCAGGGGTTGGGAGATACGCAGTATTTT. Using reference TRBV19 and TRBJ2-3 for the parts outside the CDR3, the full variable domain is DGGITQSPKYLFRKEGQNVTLSCEQNLNHDAMYWYRQDPGQGLRLIYYSQIVNDFQKGDIAEGYSVSREKKESFPLTVTSAQKNPTAFYLCASRVGQGLGDTQYFGPGTRLTVL.

This chain links TRBV5-4 with TRBJ1-4, with D possibly matching TRBD1 (5 bases). This CDR3 is built from 14 residues. Germline V lookup: CDR1 SGHNT, CDR2 YYREEE (reference sequence). V was pared by 4 bases and J by 3 bases, with 10 bases between. CDR3 in amino acids: CASSEGASNEKLFF. CDR3 sequence (DNA): TGTGCCAGCAGCGAAGGGGCATCTAATGAAAAACTGTTTTTT.

The chain uses TRBV5-1 and TRBJ2-1; D unresolved. CDR3 length: 12 amino acids. From germline, CDR1 is SGHRS and CDR2 YFSETQ. The V and J ends lost 1 base and 5 bases respectively, with 4 bases between them. The DNA of the CDR3 is TGCGCCAGCAGCTTGAGAGACAATGAGCAGTTCTTC. This encodes CASSLRDNEQFF. The full variable domain, in which reference TRBV5-1 and TRBJ2-1 provide the parts outside the CDR3, is KAGVTQTPRYLIKTRGQQVTLSCSPISGHRSVSWYQQTPGQGLQFLFEYFSETQRNKGNFPGRFSGRQFSNSRSEMNVSTLELGDSALYLCASSLRDNEQFFGPGTRLTVL.

The chain couples TRBV5-5 to TRBJ1-3; TRBD1 aligns across 9 bases. J lost 5 bases, V lost 4 bases, and 4 bases had no gene match. There are 14 residues in the CDR3. Germline V lookup: CDR1 SGHKS, CDR2 YYEKEE (reference sequence). CDR3 in DNA: TGTGCCAGCAGCCAGGGACAGGGAAGAAACACCATATATTTT. This sequence encodes CASSQGQGRNTIYF. The variable domain in full, with the rest retrieved from reference TRBV5-5 and TRBJ1-3, is DAGVTQSPTHLIKTRGQQVTLRCSPISGHKSVSWYQQVLGQGPQFIFQYYEKEERGRGNFPDRFSARQFPNYSSELNVNALLLGDSALYLCASSQGQGRNTIYFGEGSWLTVV.

This clone appeared once. The chain joins TRBV4-1 to TRBJ2-2; weak D call: TRBD2 (5 bases). The CDR3 runs 14 residues. Trimming shortened V by 0 bases and J by 7 bases, and 9 bases separated the two germline ends. CDR1 MGHRA and CDR2 YSYEKL come from the germline V gene. Here the CDR3 reads CASSQDGIGGELFF. CDR3 coding DNA: TGCGCCAGCAGCCAAGACGGGATTGGCGGGGAGCTGTTTTTT.

The chain recombines TRBV14 with TRBJ1-2, with 7 bases fitting TRBD1. The CDR3 sequence is 13 residues long. Unmatched junction bases numbered 6, after V lost 4 bases and J lost 7 bases. Germline CDR1 reads SGHDN; CDR2 reads FVKESK. This CDR3 reads CASSPHRGVGYTF. CDR3 nucleotides: TGTGCCAGCAGCCCCCACAGGGGCGTTGGCTACACCTTC.

This clone was counted between two and nine times. The CDR3 coding sequence is TGCGCCAGCAGCATCTCTCCGACAGACAGCAATCAGCCCCAGCATTTT. Translation: CASSISPTDSNQPQHF. The chain employs TRBV5-1 and TRBJ1-5; TRBD1 might be the D (5 bases). Germline lookup yields CDR1 SGHRS and CDR2 YFSETQ. The ends were cut back, 4 bases at V and 1 base at J, with 15 bases in the middle. The length of the CDR3 is 16 residues. Full variable domain (outside the CDR3, taken from reference TRBV5-1 and TRBJ1-5): KAGVTQTPRYLIKTRGQQVTLSCSPISGHRSVSWYQQTPGQGLQFLFEYFSETQRNKGNFPGRFSGRQFSNSRSEMNVSTLELGDSALYLCASSISPTDSNQPQHFGDGTRLSIL.

This CDR3 reads CASREPGQGHGYTF. CDR3 DNA sequence: TGTGCCAGCAGGGAACCGGGACAGGGCCATGGCTACACCTTC. This chain uses TRBV7-9 with TRBJ1-2, with 9 nucleotides matching TRBD1. Trimming cost V 6 bases and J 6 bases; bases outside gene matches: 8. This CDR3 comprises 14 residues. Looked up from germline, CDR1 is SEHNR and CDR2 is FQNEAQ (reference sequence).

The V gene is TRBV9, the J gene TRBJ2-2; D ambiguous. The length of the CDR3 is 15 residues. V lost 4 bases to trimming and J lost 6 bases, with 16 bases between them. Germline CDR1 reads SGDLS; CDR2 reads YYNGEE. Written as DNA, the CDR3 is TGTGCCAGCAGCAAGACTCGGGCGAGAGCCGGGGAGCTGTTTTTT. It encodes CASSKTRARAGELFF. Full variable domain (missing parts from reference TRBV9 and TRBJ2-2): DSGVTQTPKHLITATGQRVTLRCSPRSGDLSVYWYQQSLDQGLQFLIQYYNGEERAKGNILERFSAQQFPDLHSELNLSSLELGDSALYFCASSKTRARAGELFFGEGSRLTVL.